The 3 T cell receptor beta chains in this list originate from one sample, sequenced in a study of cytomegalovirus exposure and HLA in healthy donors. Use of 60 Vbeta and 13 Jbeta primers characterized the PCR. TCRdb keeps only in-frame clones here, not all; method: immunoSEQ multiplex PCR. The table records a few hundred thousand clones, approximately 80% of them present only once. Sequenced: PBMCs. Receptors were obtained from a woman aged 55-75 years in good health and CMV-seropositive.

About this clone itself: One end of the junction fails to match germline, which may point to a read error. The chain uses TRBV30 and TRBJ2-7; perhaps TRBD2 as D (6 bases). The length of the CDR3 is 14 residues. Germline V gene sequence: CDR1 GTSNPN, CDR2 SVGIG (reference sequence). The DNA for the CDR3 is TGTGCCTGGAGTGTTGGAGGGATCTCCTCCGAGCAGTACTTC. It yields the protein CAWSVGGISSEQYF.

The genes are TRBV28 and TRBJ1-5; D is possibly TRBD1 (6 bases). The CDR3 is 13 amino acids. The V end lost 6 bases, the J end lost 5 bases, and 11 bases lay between the germline ends. Germline loops: CDR1 MDHEN, CDR2 SYDVKM. In DNA form, the CDR3 reads TGTGCCAGCAGCCTGGACAGTGATCAGCCCCAGCATTTT. Its protein is CASSLDSDQPQHF.

V is TRBV10-2 and J is TRBJ2-7; the D gene is possibly TRBD2 (6 bases). The CDR3 sequence is 12 residues long. Germline V gene sequence: CDR1 WSHSY, CDR2 SAAADI. V lost 6 bases to trimming and J lost 4 bases, with 10 bases between them. The DNA for the CDR3 is TGCGCCAGCAGCCGACTAGAATACGAGCAGTACTTC. This encodes CASSRLEYEQYF.